This TCR beta chain was captured by sequencing in a study of blood T cell repertoires in COVID-19. The wider study: Italy, Spain and the United States were the sources of the convalescent and acute COVID-19 samples.

The assay was immunoSEQ multiplex PCR, and TCRdb's table has in-frame clones only and misses some. Among 400,000 to 500,000 clones listed, approximately 90% were seen once. The CDR3 is made up of 16 amino acids. Trimming pared 2 bases from V and 6 bases from J, leaving 17 bases between. CDR1 MNHEY and CDR2 SVGAGI come from the germline V gene. The chain joins TRBV6-5 to TRBJ2-1, with D tentatively TRBD2 (6 bases). The receptor comes from a woman aged 40 to 50 who had recovered from COVID-19. Sequenced: PBMCs or T cells enriched from blood (not recorded which). CDR3 sequence: CASSYLTSGESNEQFF. The CDR3 nucleotides are TGTGCCAGCAGTTACCTCACCTCGGGGGAATCCAATGAGCAGTTCTTC.